This T cell receptor (beta chain) was profiled in a study of T cells in Graves' hyperthyroidism and ophthalmopathy. Broader study findings: The model foresaw ophthalmopathy a median around 6 months prior to onset. Appearing also in blood were most of the thyroid clonotypes expanded above 0.001.

Per the germline V gene, CDR1 is DFQATT and CDR2 is SNEGSKA (reference sequence). The CDR3 covers 12 residues. V was clipped by 3 bases and J by 2 bases, with 8 bases between them. Amplified TCR beta CDR3 regions derived from RNA transcripts. First-round RT-PCR with HTBI primers amplified the TCR CDR3 region. TCRdb passed the multiplex PCR reads through MiXCR, listing each CDR3 protein once. The table includes approximately 600,000 distinct CDR3 sequences, around 20% detected once. Researchers barred patients who had uncontrolled infection, other autoimmune disease, pregnancy or lactation. Note on this clonotype: Its antigen is still unknown.

This sequence originates from a man in his thirties or forties with Graves' ophthalmopathy. V and J are TRBV20-1 and TRBJ2-7; no firm D call. The sample comprised blood. CDR3 protein: CSARGTTYEQYF. The CDR3 coding sequence is TGCAGTGCTAGGGGCACCACCTACGAGCAGTACTTC.